This T cell receptor beta chain was obtained from a study of memory CD4+ T cells and cytomegalovirus serostatus. Germline CDR1 is SGHDT and CDR2 is YYEEEE. The CDR3 loop spans 14 amino acids. Trimming pared 4 bases from V and 14 bases from J, leaving 19 bases between. The sort gate was single viable CD3+CD4+CD8-CD45RO+ cells for memory CD4+ T cells. Serostatus was set by detecting CMV pp150, pp28, p38, p52 IgG. The method was immunoSEQ multiplex PCR; TCRdb's version includes in-frame clones alone and lacks a portion of them. The sample contains approximately 60,000 clones, roughly 81% of which appear only once. Study conclusions and caveats: About 40% of the roughly 150 known CMV-associated TCRbeta sequences appeared in CD4+ memory.

On this clone itself: Its antigen is undetermined.

Input material: memory CD4+ T cells from blood. This clonotype originated in an adult in good health and CMV-seronegative. V and J are TRBV5-6 and TRBJ1-6; weak D call: TRBD1 (6 bases). CDR3 coding DNA: TGTGCCAGCAGCAAGGGACAACGGTATATCACCCTCCACTTT. Translation gives CASSKGQRYITLHF.